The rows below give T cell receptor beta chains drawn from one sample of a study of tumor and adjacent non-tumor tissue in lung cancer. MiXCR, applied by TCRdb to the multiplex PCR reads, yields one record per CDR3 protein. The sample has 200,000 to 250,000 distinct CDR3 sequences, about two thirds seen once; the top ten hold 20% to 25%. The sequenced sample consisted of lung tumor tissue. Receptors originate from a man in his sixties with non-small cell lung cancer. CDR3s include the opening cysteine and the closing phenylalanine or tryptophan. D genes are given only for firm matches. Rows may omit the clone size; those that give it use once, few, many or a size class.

CDR3: CSVERGSRETQYF
DNA: TGCAGCGTTGAACGGGGCAGCCGGGAGACCCAGTACTTC
J: TRBJ2-5
V: TRBV29-1
D: NA
size: many

CDR3: CASSLIGRSDEQYF
DNA: TGTGCCAGCAGTTTGATCGGGAGAAGTGACGAGCAGTACTTC
J: TRBJ2-7
V: TRBV12-3/TRBV12-4
D: NA
size: NA

CDR3: CASSLLVRGVETQYF
DNA: TGTGCCAGCAGCTTGCTCGTCAGGGGCGTCGAGACCCAGTACTTC
J: TRBJ2-5
V: TRBV5-6
D: NA
size: NA

CDR3: CASSDRTRGSGNTTYF
DNA: TGCGCTAGCAGCGACCGGACGCGTGGCTCTGGAAACACCACATATTTT
J: TRBJ1-3
V: TRBV4-3
D: NA
size: NA

CDR3: CASSVRISYEQYF
DNA: TGTGCCAGCAGTGTCAGGATCAGCTACGAGCAGTACTTC
J: TRBJ2-7
V: TRBV2
D: NA
size: NA

CDR3: CASSFLRGPHGYTF
DNA: TGTGCCAGCAGCTTTTTAAGGGGTCCGCATGGCTACACCTTC
J: TRBJ1-2
V: TRBV13
D: NA
size: few

CDR3: CVSSVPTGSDTQYF
DNA: TGTGTCAGCAGCGTCCCGACAGGGTCGGATACGCAGTATTTT
J: TRBJ2-3
V: TRBV5-4
D: TRBD1
size: few

CDR3: CASSSSTAGSDTQYF
DNA: TGTGCCAGCAGTTCATCTACAGCCGGCTCAGATACGCAGTATTTT
J: TRBJ2-3
V: TRBV12-3/TRBV12-4
D: NA
size: few

CDR3: CASSFSSGGADTDTQYF
DNA: TGCGCCAGCAGCTTCTCTAGCGGAGGCGCCGACACAGATACGCAGTATTTT
J: TRBJ2-3
V: TRBV5-1
D: TRBD2
size: NA

CDR3: CASNSSVTRTEGAAFF
DNA: TGTGCCAGCAACTCCTCAGTTACCCGGACAGAAGGAGCAGCTTTCTTT
J: TRBJ1-1
V: TRBV7-2
D: NA
size: NA

CDR3: CASSLEQHAAGVNSLLHF
DNA: TGTGCCAGCAGCTTAGAACAGCATGCCGCCGGCGTTAATTCACTCCTCCACTTT
J: TRBJ1-6
V: TRBV11-3
D: NA
size: NA

CDR3: CASSLPLDGIGYTF
DNA: TGTGCCAGCAGTTTACCGCTTGACGGTATCGGCTACACCTTC
J: TRBJ1-2
V: TRBV28
D: NA
size: NA

CDR3: CSTSSWINEKLFF
DNA: TGCAGTACTAGTTCGTGGATTAATGAAAAACTGTTTTTT
J: TRBJ1-4
V: TRBV20-1
D: NA
size: NA

CDR3: CASSPSRSSYNEQFF
DNA: TGTGCCAGCAGTCCTAGCCGGAGCTCCTACAATGAGCAGTTCTTC
J: TRBJ2-1
V: TRBV7-3
D: NA
size: NA

CDR3: CASSLGSGHTDTQYF
DNA: TGCGCCAGCAGCTTGGGCAGCGGGCACACAGATACGCAGTATTTT
J: TRBJ2-3
V: TRBV5-1
D: NA
size: NA

CDR3: CASSPDRRPSGTSQETQYF
DNA: TGTGCCAGCAGTCCCGACAGGAGGCCTAGCGGGACCAGCCAAGAGACCCAGTACTTC
J: TRBJ2-5
V: TRBV28
D: TRBD2
size: once

CDR3: CASNFSEGPYNEQFF
DNA: TGTGCCAGCAACTTTAGCGAGGGGCCGTACAATGAGCAGTTCTTC
J: TRBJ2-1
V: TRBV11-2
D: NA
size: NA

CDR3: CSVQTRNSGRSSSYNEQFF
DNA: TGCAGCGTTCAAACCCGGAATAGCGGGCGGTCGAGCTCCTACAATGAGCAGTTCTTC
J: TRBJ2-1
V: TRBV29-1
D: TRBD2
size: NA

CDR3: CASSRQDSSYEQYF
DNA: TGTGCCAGCAGCCGACAGGACAGCTCCTACGAGCAGTACTTC
J: TRBJ2-7
V: TRBV5-4
D: NA
size: few

CDR3: CSGAGTYKPYNEQFF
DNA: TGCAGTGGGGCCGGGACTTACAAACCCTACAATGAGCAGTTCTTC
J: TRBJ2-1
V: TRBV20-1
D: NA
size: many

CDR3: CASSPGGGNTIYF
DNA: TGTGCCAGCAGTCCAGGGGGTGGAAACACCATATATTTT
J: TRBJ1-3
V: TRBV6-5
D: TRBD1
size: NA

CDR3: CSAGTSGPVYEQYF
DNA: TGCAGTGCTGGAACTAGCGGCCCCGTCTACGAGCAGTACTTC
J: TRBJ2-7
V: TRBV20-1
D: TRBD2
size: few

CDR3: CASSVSGATYNEQFF
DNA: TGTGCCAGCAGCGTTAGCGGGGCTACCTACAATGAGCAGTTCTTC
J: TRBJ2-1
V: TRBV7-3
D: TRBD2
size: few

CDR3: CASSRTDRLVKTQYF
DNA: TGTGCCAGCAGCAGAACCGACAGATTAGTAAAGACCCAGTATTTC
J: TRBJ2-5
V: TRBV5-6
D: NA
size: NA

CDR3: CASSLEGVKSYNEQFF
DNA: TGTGCCAGCAGTTTGGAAGGGGTTAAATCCTACAATGAGCAGTTCTTC
J: TRBJ2-1
V: TRBV28
D: NA
size: few

CDR3: CATVGAGVYGYTF
DNA: TGTGCCACAGTTGGGGCAGGGGTTTATGGCTACACCTTC
J: TRBJ1-2
V: TRBV19
D: NA
size: NA

CDR3: CIARHPGHGSYEQYF
DNA: TGCATTGCTAGACACCCGGGACATGGAAGTTACGAGCAGTACTTC
J: TRBJ2-7
V: TRBV20-1
D: NA
size: NA

CDR3: CASGLTGDAEAFF
DNA: TGCGCCAGCGGCCTGACAGGGGACGCTGAAGCTTTCTTT
J: TRBJ1-1
V: TRBV5-1
D: TRBD1
size: NA

CDR3: CSATVYGNNEQFF
DNA: TGCAGTGCTACCGTATACGGGAACAATGAGCAATTCTTC
J: TRBJ2-1
V: TRBV20-1
D: NA
size: NA

CDR3: CANNHAGKGGYNEQFF
DNA: TGTGCCAACAACCATGCAGGGAAAGGGGGCTACAATGAGCAGTTCTTC
J: TRBJ2-1
V: TRBV11-1
D: NA
size: NA

CDR3: CANSEGMPSETQYF
DNA: TGCGCCAACAGTGAGGGCATGCCGTCGGAGACCCAGTACTTC
J: TRBJ2-5
V: TRBV10-2
D: NA
size: NA

CDR3: CARSLVRRGTEAFF
DNA: TGTGCCCGTAGCTTAGTCAGGAGGGGCACTGAAGCTTTCTTT
J: TRBJ1-1
V: TRBV11-2
D: NA
size: NA

CDR3: CASSPGDGYTF
DNA: TGCGCCAGCAGCCCGGGCGATGGCTACACCTTC
J: TRBJ1-2
V: TRBV5-1
D: NA
size: NA

CDR3: CSAGGGGTGDIEANQPQHF
DNA: TGCAGTGCTGGAGGGGGGGGTACAGGGGACATTGAAGCAAATCAGCCCCAGCATTTT
J: TRBJ1-5
V: TRBV20-1
D: TRBD1
size: once